The T cell receptor beta chain described here comes from a study of T cells in Graves' hyperthyroidism and ophthalmopathy. Study-level findings and limits: A model using 13 V-J features told ophthalmopathy apart from stable hyperthyroidism. Most thyroid-expanded clonotypes above 0.001 were also found in blood.

Remarks on this clonotype: Its target is unknown.

TCR beta CDR3 region amplification was performed from RNA transcripts. The primer set for the first-round RT-PCR of the TCR CDR3 was HTBI. TCRdb reprocessed the multiplex PCR reads via MiXCR and lists one record per CDR3 protein. This sample has around 500,000 distinct CDR3 sequences; around 15% occur once, and the top ten carry around 28%. Trimming stripped 0 bases from V and 8 bases from J, with 13 bases between. The length of the CDR3 is 15 residues. Looked up from germline, CDR1 is LGHNA and CDR2 is YSLEER. For the diagnoses, clinical symptoms, serum thyroxine and TRAb, thyroid ultrasound and orbital computed tomography were used. Isolation of PBMCs was performed on roughly 9 ml fresh peripheral blood.

Material for sequencing was blood. The clonotype was recovered from a woman aged 25 to 39 with Graves' ophthalmopathy. The chain joins TRBV4-3 to TRBJ1-4; D ambiguous. This CDR3 reads CASSQDWGVWEKLFF. The CDR3 coding sequence is TGCGCCAGCAGCCAAGATTGGGGTGTTTGGGAAAAACTGTTTTTT.